Sequencing of this T cell receptor beta chain was carried out in a study of blood T cell repertoires in COVID-19. Original data processing: Reference gene primers were amplified, and this amplification served to estimate nucleated cell counts. Repertoires were generated with immunoSEQ multiplex PCR, while TCRdb's copy carries only in-frame clones and drops some. V and J calls and clone size come straight from that table; D and trimming were deduced from the DNA. The table lists about 300,000 clones, 85% to 90% of them singletons, with about 1.4% in the top ten. Trimming took off 4 bases at V and 7 bases at J, with 10 bases between the two ends. This CDR3 has 12 amino acids. Germline CDR1 reads MGHRA; CDR2 reads YSYEKL.

The source material was peripheral blood. The TCR originated in a woman aged 35 to 49 who had recovered from COVID-19. This chain connects TRBV4-1 to TRBJ1-1; D possibly corresponds to TRBD1 (5 bases). CDR3 sequence reads: CASSRVDSEAFF. Here the CDR3 DNA reads TGCGCCAGCAGCCGAGTTGACAGTGAAGCTTTCTTT.